What follows are 3 T cell receptor beta chains derived from one specimen sequenced in a study of spatial heterogeneity in lung cancer. Time point in this sample: blood at routine non-recurrence follow-up after resection. Researchers sequenced whole RNA taken from tumor, nontumor lung or frozen PBMC without sorting. One entry per CDR3 protein, called by TCRdb with MiXCR from the 5' RACE reads. The table lists about 120,000 distinct CDR3 sequences, roughly an eighth of them singletons. The sequencing used PBMCs, collected at follow-up. These receptors came from a male donor with early-stage non-small cell lung cancer.

A few counts support this clonotype. This chain joins TRBV7-2 and TRBJ2-3; no definite D call. This CDR3 region has 12 residues. CDR1 is SGHTA and CDR2 is FQGNSA in the germline V gene. The ends were cut back, 5 bases at V and 3 bases at J, with 6 bases in the middle. The CDR3 DNA follows: TGTGCCAGCAGCCCAACAACAGATACGCAGTATTTT. It specifies CASSPTTDTQYF. Full variable domain (missing parts from reference TRBV7-2 and TRBJ2-3): GAGVSQSPSNKVTEKGKDVELRCDPISGHTALYWYRQSLGQGLEFLIYFQGNSAPDKSGLPSDRFSAERTGGSVSTLTIQRTQQEDSAVYLCASSPTTDTQYFGPGTRLTVL.

This clonotype occurred a few times. V usage is TRBV27 and J usage is TRBJ2-7; 7 bases align to TRBD1. The germline V gene has CDR1 MNHEY and CDR2 SMNVEV (reference sequence). The V gene end was trimmed by 3 bases and the J gene end by 4 bases; junction bases not matched to a gene: 9. This CDR3 is 15 amino acids long. DNA for the CDR3: TGTGCCAGCAGTTTGGGGACAGAGTCCTTATACGAGCAGTACTTC. It encodes CASSLGTESLYEQYF.

This clonotype came up a few times. This chain connects TRBV11-2 to TRBJ2-7; 8 nucleotides match TRBD1. V dropped 6 bases and J dropped 2; count of bases not matched to a gene: 9. The germline CDR1 and CDR2 sequences are SGHAT and FQNNGV. The CDR3 is 15 amino acids. The CDR3 sequence: CASRNSRGRPYEQYF. In DNA, the CDR3 is TGTGCCAGCAGAAACAGCAGGGGGCGTCCCTACGAGCAGTACTTC. The variable domain in full, with the rest retrieved from reference TRBV11-2 and TRBJ2-7, is EAGVAQSPRYKIIEKRQSVAFWCNPISGHATLYWYQQILGQGPKLLIQFQNNGVVDDSQLPKDRFSAERLKGVDSTLKIQPAKLEDSAVYLCASRNSRGRPYEQYFGPGTRLTVT.